This T cell receptor (beta chain) was captured in a study of shared clonotypes between healthy human individuals. TCRdb's copy holds only in-frame clones and misses some; the assay was immunoSEQ multiplex PCR. There are roughly 770,000 clones in the sample; approximately 96% occur only once, and about 0.21% lies in the top ten. Naive CD8 cells comprised CD45RO-negative, CCR7-positively selected cells, excluding terminally differentiated effector memory CD45RA+ cells. As regards this clone: Other DNA sequences in this specimen translate into the identical CDR3.

Germline loops: CDR1 SGHNT, CDR2 YYREEE (reference sequence). The CDR3 consists of 14 residues. After removal of 0 bases from V and 4 bases from J, the junction contained 3 bases not matched to a gene. The receptor's source is a man younger than 45 in good health. This chain uses TRBV5-4 with TRBJ2-7, with 8 bases lining up with TRBD2. Source material: naive CD8+ T cells sorted from blood. Written as DNA, the CDR3 is TGTGCCAGCAGCTTGGGAACGGGAGGGTACGAGCAGTACTTC. Residues: CASSLGTGGYEQYF.